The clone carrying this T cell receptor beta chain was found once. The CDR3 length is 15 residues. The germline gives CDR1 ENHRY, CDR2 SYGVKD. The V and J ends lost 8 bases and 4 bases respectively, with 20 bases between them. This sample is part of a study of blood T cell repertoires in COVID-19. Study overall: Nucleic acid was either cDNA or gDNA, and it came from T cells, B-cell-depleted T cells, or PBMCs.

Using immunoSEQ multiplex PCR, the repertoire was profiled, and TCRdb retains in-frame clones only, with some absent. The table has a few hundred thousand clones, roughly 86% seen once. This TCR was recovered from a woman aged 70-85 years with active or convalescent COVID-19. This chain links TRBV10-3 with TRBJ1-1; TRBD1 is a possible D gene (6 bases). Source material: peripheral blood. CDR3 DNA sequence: TGTGCCATCGGGAACAGGGACCCTAGAGGCACTGAAGCTTTCTTT. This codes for CAIGNRDPRGTEAFF.